This TCR beta chain was obtained from a study of monozygotic twins with inflammatory bowel disease. Study-wide findings and caveats: Data gave no support to a single strong signal or clonotype associated with IBD.

Template switching introduced UMIs that contain a 6-nucleotide sample barcode. Two nested PCRs, approximately 16 and 9 cycles, amplified TCRalpha and TCRbeta cDNA. From its re-call of the 5' RACE reads, TCRdb lists each CDR3 protein once, without DNA. The sample data list fewer than 150,000 distinct CDR3 sequences. As regards this clonotype: Antigen unknown.

Germline values: CDR1 DFQATT, CDR2 SNEGSKA (reference sequence). The CDR3 extends over 15 amino acids. The template was total RNA from whole blood, with no T cell sorting. The clonotype comes from a human donor with ulcerative colitis or Crohn's disease, or a healthy co-twin of an affected twin (not recorded which). The chain couples TRBV20-1 to TRBJ2-1; TCRdb's D call, TRBD1, is unchecked because there is no DNA. Sequencing was carried out using blood. Here the CDR3 reads CSARGGSLSYNEQFF.